This T cell receptor beta chain was recorded in a study of blood T cells in healthy people across ages. The authors ran a second PCR of about 6 to 12 cycles using a sample-barcoded 5' primer and a J-beta primer mix. TCRdb itself ran the 5' RACE reads through MiXCR, one entry per CDR3 protein. The data contain 700,000 to 950,000 distinct CDR3 sequences, around 46% of them singletons. The sample providers were healthy Caucasian people from Russia, aged roughly 6 to 90. Total RNA extracted from each sample amounted to at least 5.5 micrograms. This CDR3 contains 14 residues. CDR1 and CDR2 from the germline V gene are SGHRS and YFSETQ. As to this clonotype: The junction shows a germline mismatch at one end, possibly a read error.

The sequencing input was blood. The receptor was derived from a woman aged 55-70 years in good health. The rearrangement joins TRBV5-1 to TRBJ2-1; D is unresolved. The CDR3 nucleotides are TGCACCAGCAGCTTGCCCCCTTCCTACAATGAGCAGTTCTTC. Translation: CTSSLPPSYNEQFF.